This TCR beta chain was sequenced for a study of T cells after yellow fever vaccination. Study findings and constraints: Highly abundant clonotypes carried over from the bulk population could end up in FACS-sorted repertoires as contaminants.

The V gene lost 3 bases and the J gene lost 8 bases, with 13 bases spanning the gap. The CDR3 has 13 residues. For this clonotype: The antigen is undetermined.

The study made its TCR cDNA through 5'RACE template switching. That step introduced a universal primer site along with UMIs. TCRdb reprocessed the 5' RACE reads with MiXCR, giving one entry per CDR3 protein. The sample consists of around 590,000 distinct CDR3 sequences, about 12% of them appearing once. The sample consisted of PBMCs, taken on the day of the yellow fever booster vaccination. The chain links TRBV12-3 or TRBV12-4 to TRBJ1-2; the D gene is possibly TRBD1 (6 bases). This clonotype was sampled from a man between 25 and 39 years old who received the YFV17D yellow fever vaccine. CDR3 loop: CASSFLGGGGYTF. The CDR3 region has the DNA TGTGCCAGCAGTTTTTTGGGGGGCGGCGGCTACACCTTC.